The 27 T cell receptor beta chains presented below share a single source sample, sequenced in a study of blood T cell repertoires in COVID-19. Repertoires were generated with immunoSEQ multiplex PCR, while TCRdb's copy carries only in-frame clones and drops some. The data hold approximately 150,000 clones, with roughly 84% observed a single time. Sequenced: PBMCs or T cells enriched from blood (not recorded which). The receptor set was obtained from a man aged 50-59 years who had recovered from COVID-19.

To note about this clone: At one of its ends the junction is not consistent with the germline gene, which may arise from a read error. This chain links TRBV9 with TRBJ1-1, with no clear D. CDR1 and CDR2 (germline): SGDLS, YYNGEE. This CDR3 is 14 amino acids long. The DNA for the CDR3 is TGTGCCAGCAGCGTAGGCGTCATTGCTTCTCTATTGCTCTTT. Its protein is CASSVGVIASLLLF.

The rearrangement joins TRBV7-3 to TRBJ1-6; TRBD1 might be the D (5 bases). The V gene's germline CDR1 is SGHTA and CDR2 FQGTGA. With 4 bases removed from V and 6 bases from J, the gap between germline ends came to 13 bases. The CDR3 covers 15 residues. The CDR3 spells CASSSQGLLNSPLHF. The CDR3 DNA reads TGTGCCAGCAGCTCCCAGGGCCTCCTTAATTCACCCCTCCACTTT.

Notes on this clone: Mismatch with germline at one junction end may stem from a read error. The V and J genes are TRBV11-2 and TRBJ2-7; 7 nucleotides align to TRBD1. This CDR3 has 13 residues. The germline V gene encodes CDR1 SGHAT and CDR2 FQNNGV. The CDR3 loop reads CASSLDPRDSGNF. CDR3 nucleotides: TGTGCCAGCAGCTTAGATCCCCGGGACAGTGGGAACTTC.

A few counts support this clone. V usage is TRBV5-1 and J usage is TRBJ1-4, with 9 bases aligning to TRBD1. CDR1 is SGHRS, CDR2 YFSETQ, per germline. The ends lost 4 bases at V and 0 bases at J; junction bases unmatched: 16. The CDR3 is 20 residues long. CDR3 sequence reads: CASSRPLPWTGEATNEKLFF. In nucleotides, the CDR3 is TGCGCCAGCAGCCGACCCCTACCATGGACAGGGGAGGCAACTAATGAAAAACTGTTTTTT.

V gene TRBV25-1 combines with J gene TRBJ1-5; TRBD1 matches at 9 bases. Germline loops: CDR1 MGHDK, CDR2 SYGVNS. This CDR3 is built from 16 residues. The ends lost 5 bases at V and 0 bases at J; junction bases unmatched: 5. CDR3 in amino acids: CASSPGQGYSNQPQHF. CDR3 in DNA: TGTGCCAGCAGTCCGGGACAGGGCTATAGCAATCAGCCCCAGCATTTT. The full variable domain, its missing parts supplied by reference TRBV25-1 and TRBJ1-5, is EADIYQTPRYLVIGTGKKITLECSQTMGHDKMYWYQQDPGMELHLIHYSYGVNSTEKGDLSSESTVSRIRTEHFPLTLESARPSHTSQYLCASSPGQGYSNQPQHFGDGTRLSIL.

This chain joins TRBV30 and TRBJ1-5; tentatively, D is TRBD1 (5 bases). Per the germline V gene, CDR1 is GTSNPN and CDR2 is SVGIG (reference sequence). The germline V and J ends were trimmed by 0 bases and 1 base, with 16 bases remaining between them. The CDR3 covers 17 residues. CDR3 sequence: CAWSVARDEGSNQPQHF. The DNA of the CDR3 is TGTGCCTGGAGTGTTGCCAGGGATGAAGGGAGCAATCAGCCCCAGCATTTT.

This clone has a handful of counts. The chain is built from TRBV27 and TRBJ2-1; 14 bases fit TRBD2. The CDR3 loop spans 16 amino acids. The V and J ends lost 0 bases and 8 bases, in that order; junction bases with no gene match: 3. The germline V gene has CDR1 MNHEY and CDR2 SMNVEV (reference sequence). CDR3 DNA sequence: TGTGCCAGCAGTTTATCGGGGACTAGCGGGGGTGATGAGCAGTTCTTC. This codes for CASSLSGTSGGDEQFF.

The V and J genes are TRBV3-1 (or the pseudogene TRBV3-2) and TRBJ1-6; 9 bases fit TRBD1. This CDR3 spans 15 amino acids. Trimming took 4 bases from V and 8 from J; bases not matched to a gene: 6. The germline V gene has CDR1 LGHDT and CDR2 YNNKEL (reference sequence). CDR3 in amino acids: CASSRIRQGDSPLHF. CDR3 DNA: TGTGCCAGCAGCCGAATTAGACAGGGGGATTCACCCCTCCACTTT.

The V and J genes are TRBV20-1 and TRBJ1-2, with D possibly TRBD1 on 6 matching bases. The CDR3 totals 14 residues. Per germline, CDR1 DFQATT and CDR2 SNEGSKA (reference sequence). The germline V and J ends were trimmed by 3 bases and 3 bases, with 14 bases remaining between them. CDR3 region: CSASSQGSHYGYTF. DNA of the CDR3: TGCAGTGCTAGTTCGCAGGGGTCCCACTATGGCTACACCTTC.

V gene TRBV3-1 (or the pseudogene TRBV3-2) combines with J gene TRBJ1-6; 9 nucleotides align to TRBD1. The germline V gene encodes CDR1 LGHDT and CDR2 YNNKEL (reference sequence). The CDR3 covers 17 residues. Trimming took 1 base from V and 10 from J; bases not matched to a gene: 11. Here the CDR3 reads CASSQGGGQGWRSPLHF. CDR3 DNA: TGTGCCAGCAGCCAAGGGGGGGGACAGGGATGGCGGTCACCCCTCCACTTT.

The chain links TRBV7-9 to TRBJ2-1; 8 bases map to TRBD2. V dropped 7 bases and J dropped 5; count of bases not matched to a gene: 10. CDR3 size: 15 residues. Germline V lookup: CDR1 SEHNR, CDR2 FQNEAQ (reference sequence). The CDR3 loop reads CASTRASGGNNEQFF. The CDR3 DNA follows: TGTGCCAGCACCCGGGCGAGCGGGGGAAACAATGAGCAGTTCTTC.

J is TRBJ1-2 and V is TRBV4-1, with TRBD1 matching 7 bases. CDR1 and CDR2 (germline): MGHRA, YSYEKL. CDR3 length equals 19 residues. V gave up 3 bases and J gave up 6 bases; unmatched junction bases: 22. The chain's CDR3 is CASSHPPQLSRQGRDGYTF. The CDR3 bases are TGCGCCAGCAGCCATCCACCCCAATTGTCCCGACAGGGTCGGGATGGCTACACCTTC.

This chain links TRBV18 with TRBJ2-5; the D is unclear. This CDR3 region has 14 residues. Trimming shortened V by 0 bases and J by 5 bases, and 10 bases separated the two germline ends. Germline CDR1 and CDR2: KGHSH and LQKENI. CDR3 coding DNA: TGTGCCAGCTCACCACCGAGCCTAGTGGAGACCCAGTACTTC. It translates to CASSPPSLVETQYF.

In the case of this clone: Other DNA sequences in the same sample also yield this CDR3. V is TRBV19 and J is TRBJ1-5; tentative D call: TRBD1 (5 bases). The length of the CDR3 is 16 residues. The ends were cut back, 1 base at V and 2 bases at J, with 12 bases in the middle. Germline CDR1 is LNHDA and CDR2 is SQIVND (reference sequence). The CDR3, as DNA: TGTGCCAGTAGTATAGGAGGGCGGGGGGGCAATCAGCCCCAGCATTTT. Amino acid sequence: CASSIGGRGGNQPQHF.

V and J are TRBV3-1 (or the pseudogene TRBV3-2) and TRBJ2-3; D is undetermined. The V and J ends lost 4 bases and 6 bases respectively, with 5 bases between them. Germline loops: CDR1 LGHDT, CDR2 YNNKEL (reference sequence). The CDR3 runs 11 residues. DNA for the CDR3: TGTGCCAGCAGCCTACTCGATACGCAGTATTTT. Translated: CASSLLDTQYF.

The chain uses TRBV19 and TRBJ1-2, with TRBD1 matching 8 bases. The V gene's germline CDR1 is LNHDA and CDR2 SQIVND (reference sequence). The CDR3 sequence is 18 residues long. V lost 5 bases, J lost 5 bases, and 19 bases stayed unmatched. CDR3 coding DNA: TGTGCCAGTAGTGCCTCAGGGGGCTTCCTCAAGATATCTTATGGCTACACCTTC. Translation gives CASSASGGFLKISYGYTF.

V and J are TRBV7-9 and TRBJ1-4; no clear D. V lost 1 base and J lost 5, with 8 bases in between. The CDR3 runs to 14 residues. Germline V lookup: CDR1 SEHNR, CDR2 FQNEAQ (reference sequence). CDR3 coding DNA: TGTGCCAGCAGCTTAGTTGGAGGGAATGAAAAACTGTTTTTT. Amino acids: CASSLVGGNEKLFF.

This chain links TRBV3-1 (or the pseudogene TRBV3-2) with TRBJ1-3; D remains unclear. The CDR3 has 13 residues. The V and J ends lost 10 bases and 0 bases respectively, with 10 bases between them. From germline, CDR1 is LGHDT and CDR2 YNNKEL (reference sequence). The CDR3 spells CATAGLSGNTIYF. The DNA for the CDR3 is TGTGCCACGGCGGGCCTCTCTGGAAACACCATATATTTT.

Comment on this clone: The same CDR3 is also encoded by other DNA sequences in this sample. The gene calls are TRBV24-1 and TRBJ2-7; 9 nucleotides line up with TRBD1. After removal of 3 bases from V and 2 bases from J, the junction contained 4 bases not matched to a gene. Germline loops: CDR1 KGHDR, CDR2 SFDVKD. CDR3 length equals 15 residues. In DNA, the CDR3 is TGTGCCACCAGTGATCCGGGACAGGGAGCCTACGAGCAGTACTTC. Its protein product is CATSDPGQGAYEQYF.

CDR3 DNA: TGTGCCACCTCTTGGAGGGGGCGAGGGACAACTAATGAAAAACTGTTTTTT. It codes for CATSWRGRGTTNEKLFF. The V gene is TRBV28, the J gene TRBJ1-4; 7 nucleotides line up with TRBD1. This CDR3 contains 17 residues. V shed 10 bases, J shed 0 bases, and the junction held 14 bases outside the gene matches. CDR1 and CDR2 (germline): MDHEN, SYDVKM.

The rearrangement links TRBV6-1 to TRBJ1-4; D remains unclear. Trimming cost V 2 bases and J 0 bases, with 13 bases left between them. The CDR3 is made up of 17 amino acids. Per the germline V gene, CDR1 is MNHNS and CDR2 is SASEGT. The CDR3 sequence: CASSEFLAAATNEKLFF. CDR3 DNA sequence: TGTGCCAGCAGTGAATTCTTAGCAGCTGCAACTAATGAAAAACTGTTTTTT.

The rearrangement links TRBV6-1 to TRBJ1-2; no clear D. Germline V gives CDR1 MNHNS, CDR2 SASEGT. V was pared by 1 base and J by 4 bases, with 10 bases between. The CDR3 sequence is 14 residues long. CDR3 sequence reads: CASSEGGLGYGYTF. CDR3 in DNA: TGTGCCAGCAGTGAAGGAGGGTTAGGCTATGGCTACACCTTC.

The CDR3 protein is CSVNPPQGWGYTF. CDR3 in DNA: TGCAGCGTCAACCCCCCGCAGGGTTGGGGCTACACCTTC. V usage is TRBV29-1 and J usage is TRBJ1-2; possible D gene TRBD1, 5 bases. The germline V gene has CDR1 SQVTM and CDR2 ANQGSEA. V was cut by 6 bases and J by 8 bases, with 19 bases left in between. The CDR3 covers 13 residues.

This clone has a count of ten or more. The chain is built from TRBV7-2 and TRBJ2-3, with TRBD2 as a possible D gene (6 bases). Deletions cut 8 bases from V and 3 bases from J, with 15 bases between. Germline CDR1 SGHTA, CDR2 FQGNSA. This CDR3 comprises 14 residues. As DNA, the CDR3 is TGTGCCAGCGGGGGGAATTCCGGGACAGATACGCAGTATTTT. Amino acid sequence: CASGGNSGTDTQYF.

This chain uses TRBV27 with TRBJ1-4; 7 bases fit TRBD1. This CDR3 comprises 14 residues. The J segment lost 5 bases and the V segment lost 5 bases, leaving 5 bases of the junction unmatched. Germline assignment: CDR1 MNHEY and CDR2 SMNVEV (reference sequence). The chain's CDR3 is CASSRRQGNEKLFF. In DNA, the CDR3 is TGTGCCAGCAGTCGGCGACAGGGCAATGAAAAACTGTTTTTT.

The chain employs TRBV20-1 and TRBJ2-1, with a tentative D call TRBD1 (5 bases). This CDR3 comprises 14 residues. Germline V gene lookup returns CDR1 DFQATT and CDR2 SNEGSKA (reference sequence). V lost 3 bases and J lost 5, with 14 bases in between. DNA for the CDR3: TGCAGTGCTAGTTACGAGACAGCCAACAATGAGCAGTTCTTC. Protein sequence: CSASYETANNEQFF.

CDR3 amino acids: CASRAGRGSYNEQFF. Written as DNA, the CDR3 is TGTGCCAGCCGGGCGGGCAGGGGTTCCTACAATGAGCAGTTCTTC. This chain joins TRBV27 and TRBJ2-1; D is perhaps TRBD1 (6 bases). The V and J ends lost 8 bases and 1 base respectively, with 15 bases between them. Germline CDR1 and CDR2: MNHEY and SMNVEV (reference sequence). This CDR3 contains 15 residues.